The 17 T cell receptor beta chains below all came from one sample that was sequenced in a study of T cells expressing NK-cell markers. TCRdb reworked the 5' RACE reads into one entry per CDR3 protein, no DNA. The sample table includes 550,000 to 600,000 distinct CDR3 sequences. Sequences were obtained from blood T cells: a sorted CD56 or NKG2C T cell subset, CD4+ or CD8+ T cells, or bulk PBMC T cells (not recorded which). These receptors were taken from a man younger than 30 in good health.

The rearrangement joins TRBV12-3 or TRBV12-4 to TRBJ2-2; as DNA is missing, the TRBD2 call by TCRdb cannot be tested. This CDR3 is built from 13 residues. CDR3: CASTYEGTGELFF.

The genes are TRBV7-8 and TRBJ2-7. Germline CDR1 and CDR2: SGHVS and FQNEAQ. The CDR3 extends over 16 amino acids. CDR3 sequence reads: CASSISSNPQPYEQYF.

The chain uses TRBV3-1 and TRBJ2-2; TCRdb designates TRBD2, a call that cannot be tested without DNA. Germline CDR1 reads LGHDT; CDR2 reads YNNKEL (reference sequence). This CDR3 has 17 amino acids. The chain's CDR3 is CASSQEIGGANTGELFF.

Here the CDR3 reads CASSWDRGPSPLHF. This chain uses TRBV3-1 with TRBJ1-6; the D call of TRBD1 rests on TCRdb alone, since no DNA is present to check it. There are 14 residues in the CDR3. The germline V gene encodes CDR1 LGHDT and CDR2 YNNKEL (reference sequence). Full variable domain (rest looked up from reference TRBV3-1 and TRBJ1-6): DTAVSQTPKYLVTQMGNDKSIKCEQNLGHDTMYWYKQDSKKFLKIMFSYNNKELIINETVPNRFSPKSPDKAHLNLHINSLELGDSAVYFCASSWDRGPSPLHFGNGTRLTVT.

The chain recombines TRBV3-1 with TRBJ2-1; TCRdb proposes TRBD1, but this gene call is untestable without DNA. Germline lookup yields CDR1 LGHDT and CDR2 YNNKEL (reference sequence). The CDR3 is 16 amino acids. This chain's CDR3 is CASSPTGRRGHNEQFF.

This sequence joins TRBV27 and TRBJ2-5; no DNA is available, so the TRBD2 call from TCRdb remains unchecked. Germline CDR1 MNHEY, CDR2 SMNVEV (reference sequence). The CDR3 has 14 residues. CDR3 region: CASSLSVGRETQYF.

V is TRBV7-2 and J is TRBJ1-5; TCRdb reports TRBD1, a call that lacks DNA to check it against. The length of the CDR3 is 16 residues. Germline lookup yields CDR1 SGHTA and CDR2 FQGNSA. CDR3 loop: CASSLGDRETNQPQHF.

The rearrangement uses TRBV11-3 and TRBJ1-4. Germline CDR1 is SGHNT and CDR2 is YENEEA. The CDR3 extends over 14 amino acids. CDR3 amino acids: CASSPGPTNEKLFF.

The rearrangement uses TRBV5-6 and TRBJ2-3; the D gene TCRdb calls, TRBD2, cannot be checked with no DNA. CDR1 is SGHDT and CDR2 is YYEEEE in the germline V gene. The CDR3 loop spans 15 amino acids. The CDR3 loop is CASSLRTFLADTQYF.

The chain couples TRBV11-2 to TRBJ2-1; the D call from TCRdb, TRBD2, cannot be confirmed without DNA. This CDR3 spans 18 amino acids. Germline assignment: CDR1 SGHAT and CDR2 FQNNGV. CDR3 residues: CASSSSWGTSISDNEQFF.

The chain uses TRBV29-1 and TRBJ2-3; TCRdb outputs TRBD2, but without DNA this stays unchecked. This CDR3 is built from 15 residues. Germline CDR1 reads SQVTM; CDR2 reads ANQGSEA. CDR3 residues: CSVDGAGVRTDTQYF.

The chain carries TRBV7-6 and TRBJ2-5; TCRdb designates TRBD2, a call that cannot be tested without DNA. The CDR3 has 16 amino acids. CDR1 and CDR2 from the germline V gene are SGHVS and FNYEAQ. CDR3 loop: CASARGPSELGETQYF. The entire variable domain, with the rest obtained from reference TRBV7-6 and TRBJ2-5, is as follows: GAGVSQSPRYKVTKRGQDVALRCDPISGHVSLYWYRQALGQGPEFLTYFNYEAQQDKSGLPNDRFSAERPEGSISTLTIQRTEQRDSAMYRCASARGPSELGETQYFGPGTRLLVL.

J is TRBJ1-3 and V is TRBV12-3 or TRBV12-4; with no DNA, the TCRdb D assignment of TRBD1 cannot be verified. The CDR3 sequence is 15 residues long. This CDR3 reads CASSSGQGPGNTIYF.

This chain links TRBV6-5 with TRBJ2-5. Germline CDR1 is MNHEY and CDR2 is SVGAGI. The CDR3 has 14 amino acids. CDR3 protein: CASSYSDPRETQYF.

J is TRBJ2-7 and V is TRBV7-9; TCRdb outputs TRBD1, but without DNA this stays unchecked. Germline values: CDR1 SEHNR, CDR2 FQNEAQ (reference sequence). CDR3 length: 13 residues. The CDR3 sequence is CASSYDRAGEQYF.

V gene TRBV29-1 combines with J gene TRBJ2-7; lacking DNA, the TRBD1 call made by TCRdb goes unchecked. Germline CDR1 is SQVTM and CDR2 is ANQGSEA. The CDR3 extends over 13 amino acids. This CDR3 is CSASPGQGAEQYF.

CDR3 protein: CATSRDPNRGNEQYF. The chain carries TRBV15 and TRBJ2-7. The CDR3 has 15 residues. CDR1 and CDR2 from the germline V gene are LNHNV and YYDKDF (reference sequence).